This T cell receptor (beta chain) was identified in a study of siplizumab effects on memory and regulatory T cells. Points on this clone: The antigen is unknown.

The CDR3 has 14 amino acids. CDR1 is SGHVS and CDR2 is FQNEAQ in the germline V gene. V was clipped by 7 bases and J by 1 base, with 11 bases between them. Clones were sequenced by immunoSEQ multiplex PCR, and TCRdb holds only the in-frame ones, with some missing. Of 75,000 to 100,000 clones detected, just under 95% appear once; the ten largest clones hold approximately 1.5%. Findings and caveats of the study: Controls had approximately 25% Treg-derived mappable alloreactive CD4+ clones on average, versus around 62% with siplizumab.

The source of this sequence is a human donor in good health. The chain joins TRBV7-8 to TRBJ1-5; no clear D. The sample taken for sequencing was non-Treg CD4+ T cells sorted from blood. CDR3 bases: TGTGCCAGCACCGGAGGTAGGAGCAATCAGCCCCAGCATTTT. Protein: CASTGGRSNQPQHF.